This T cell receptor beta chain comes out of a study of blood T cell repertoires in COVID-19. Study-level information: Sources were T cells, B-cell-depleted T cells, or PBMCs; the material itself was cDNA or gDNA.

In regard to this clone: Mismatch with germline at one junction end may stem from a read error. Within the sample, other DNA sequences also encode this same CDR3.

The CDR3 contains 15 residues. Germline assignment: CDR1 MNHEY and CDR2 SVGEGT. Followed longitudinally, the Seattle patients had been enrolled during active infection. TCRdb keeps only in-frame clones here, not all; method: immunoSEQ multiplex PCR. The sample records about 260,000 clones, around 87% being singletons. The receptor's source is a woman aged 60-70 years with COVID-19, enrolled during active disease. The chain links TRBV6-2 or TRBV6-3 to TRBJ2-7, with 7 bases aligning to TRBD1. The sample was peripheral blood. DNA for the CDR3: TGTGCCAGCAGCTTGGACAGGAGAGACTCCTACGAGCAGTACTTT. It translates to CASSLDRRDSYEQYF.